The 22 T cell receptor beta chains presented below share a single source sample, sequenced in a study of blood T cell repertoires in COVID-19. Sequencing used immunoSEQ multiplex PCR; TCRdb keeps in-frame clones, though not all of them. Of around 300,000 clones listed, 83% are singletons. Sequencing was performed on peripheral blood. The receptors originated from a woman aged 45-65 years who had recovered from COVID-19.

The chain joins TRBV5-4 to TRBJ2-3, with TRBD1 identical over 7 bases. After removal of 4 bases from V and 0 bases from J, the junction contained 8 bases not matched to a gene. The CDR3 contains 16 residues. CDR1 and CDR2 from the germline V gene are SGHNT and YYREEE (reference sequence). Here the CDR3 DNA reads TGTGCCAGCAGCCCGGGACAGTCCCTGAGCACAGATACGCAGTATTTT. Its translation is CASSPGQSLSTDTQYF.

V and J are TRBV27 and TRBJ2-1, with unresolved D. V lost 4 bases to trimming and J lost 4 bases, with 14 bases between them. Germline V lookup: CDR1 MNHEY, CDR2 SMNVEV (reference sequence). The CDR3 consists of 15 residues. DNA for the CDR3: TGTGCCAGCAGTTCCCCCGTTGGTAGTTACAATGAGCAGTTCTTC. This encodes CASSSPVGSYNEQFF.

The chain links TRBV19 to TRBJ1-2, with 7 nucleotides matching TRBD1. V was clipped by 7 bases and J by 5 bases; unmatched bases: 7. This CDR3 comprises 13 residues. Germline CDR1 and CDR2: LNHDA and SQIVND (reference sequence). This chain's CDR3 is CASTLRTGYGYTF. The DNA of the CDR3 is TGTGCCAGTACCCTAAGGACAGGTTATGGCTACACCTTC.

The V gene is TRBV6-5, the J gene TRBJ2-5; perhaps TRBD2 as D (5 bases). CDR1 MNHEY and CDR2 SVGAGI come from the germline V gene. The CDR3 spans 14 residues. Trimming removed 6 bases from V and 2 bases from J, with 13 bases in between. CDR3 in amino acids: CASSNLAYQETQYF. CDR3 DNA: TGTGCCAGCAGCAATCTAGCTTATCAAGAGACCCAGTACTTC.

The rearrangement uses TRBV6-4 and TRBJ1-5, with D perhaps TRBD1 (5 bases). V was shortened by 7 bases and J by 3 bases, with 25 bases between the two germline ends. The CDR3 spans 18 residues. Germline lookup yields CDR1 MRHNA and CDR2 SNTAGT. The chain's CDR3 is CASNPYVSKQEPNQPQHF. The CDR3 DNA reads TGTGCCAGCAACCCCTACGTATCCAAACAGGAGCCCAATCAGCCCCAGCATTTT.

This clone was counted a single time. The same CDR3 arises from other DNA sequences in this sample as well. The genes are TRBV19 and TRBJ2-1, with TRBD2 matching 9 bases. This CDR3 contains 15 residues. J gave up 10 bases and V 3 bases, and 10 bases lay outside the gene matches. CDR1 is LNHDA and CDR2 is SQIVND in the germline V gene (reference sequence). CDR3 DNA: TGTGCCAGTAGTATTGGGCCTGGGGCGGGGGGGGAGCAGTTCTTC. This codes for CASSIGPGAGGEQFF. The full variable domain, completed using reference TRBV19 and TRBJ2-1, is DGGITQSPKYLFRKEGQNVTLSCEQNLNHDAMYWYRQDPGQGLRLIYYSQIVNDFQKGDIAEGYSVSREKKESFPLTVTSAQKNPTAFYLCASSIGPGAGGEQFFGPGTRLTVL.

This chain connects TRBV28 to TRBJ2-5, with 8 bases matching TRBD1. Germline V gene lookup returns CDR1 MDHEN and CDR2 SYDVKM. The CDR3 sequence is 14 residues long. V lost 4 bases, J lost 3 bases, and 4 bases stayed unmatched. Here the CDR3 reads CASSSGQVEETQYF. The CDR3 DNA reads TGTGCCAGCAGTTCGGGACAGGTGGAAGAGACCCAGTACTTC.

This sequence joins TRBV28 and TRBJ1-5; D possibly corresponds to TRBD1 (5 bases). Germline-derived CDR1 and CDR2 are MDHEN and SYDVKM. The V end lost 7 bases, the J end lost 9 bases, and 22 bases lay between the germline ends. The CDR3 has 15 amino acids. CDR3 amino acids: CASTKPTVLLRPQHF. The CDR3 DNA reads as TGTGCCAGCACCAAGCCGACAGTCCTGCTGCGGCCCCAGCATTTT.

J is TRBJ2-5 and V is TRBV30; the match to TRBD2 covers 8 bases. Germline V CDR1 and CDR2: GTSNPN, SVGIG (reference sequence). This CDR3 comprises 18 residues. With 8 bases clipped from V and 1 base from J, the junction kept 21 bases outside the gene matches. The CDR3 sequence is CARRGPYREGNLQETQYF. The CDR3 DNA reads TGTGCCCGACGTGGCCCTTATCGGGAGGGTAATCTCCAAGAGACCCAGTACTTC.

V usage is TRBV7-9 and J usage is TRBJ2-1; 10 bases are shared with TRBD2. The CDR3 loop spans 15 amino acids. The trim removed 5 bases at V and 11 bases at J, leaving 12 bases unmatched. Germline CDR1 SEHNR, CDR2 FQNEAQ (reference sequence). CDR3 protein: CASSQGASGGPKQFF. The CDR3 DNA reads TGTGCCAGCAGCCAGGGGGCTAGCGGGGGCCCAAAGCAGTTCTTC.

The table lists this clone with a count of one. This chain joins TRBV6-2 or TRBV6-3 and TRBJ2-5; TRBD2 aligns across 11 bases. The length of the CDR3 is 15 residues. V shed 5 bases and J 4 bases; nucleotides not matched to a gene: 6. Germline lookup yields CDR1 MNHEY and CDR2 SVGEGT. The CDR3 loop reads CASSPTSGGGETQYF. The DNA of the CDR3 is TGTGCCAGCAGTCCAACTAGCGGGGGAGGAGAGACCCAGTACTTC.

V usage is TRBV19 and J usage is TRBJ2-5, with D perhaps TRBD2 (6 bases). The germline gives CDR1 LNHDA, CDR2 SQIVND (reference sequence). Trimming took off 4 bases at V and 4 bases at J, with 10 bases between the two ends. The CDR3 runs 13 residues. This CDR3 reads CASSTSGLETQYF. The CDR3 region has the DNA TGTGCCAGTAGTACCAGCGGGCTAGAGACCCAGTACTTC. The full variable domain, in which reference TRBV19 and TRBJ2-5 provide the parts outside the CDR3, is DGGITQSPKYLFRKEGQNVTLSCEQNLNHDAMYWYRQDPGQGLRLIYYSQIVNDFQKGDIAEGYSVSREKKESFPLTVTSAQKNPTAFYLCASSTSGLETQYFGPGTRLLVL.

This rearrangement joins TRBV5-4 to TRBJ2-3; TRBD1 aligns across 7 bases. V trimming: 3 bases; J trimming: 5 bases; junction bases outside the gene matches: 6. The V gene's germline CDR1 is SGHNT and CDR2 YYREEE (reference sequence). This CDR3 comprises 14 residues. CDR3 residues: CASSYGTARDTQYF. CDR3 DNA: TGTGCCAGCAGCTATGGGACAGCGAGAGATACGCAGTATTTT.

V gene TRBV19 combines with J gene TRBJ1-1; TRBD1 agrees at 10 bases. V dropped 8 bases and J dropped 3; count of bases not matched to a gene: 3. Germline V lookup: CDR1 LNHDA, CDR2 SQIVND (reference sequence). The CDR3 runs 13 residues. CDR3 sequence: CASRTGGYTEAFF. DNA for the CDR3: TGTGCCAGTCGGACAGGGGGGTACACTGAAGCTTTCTTT.

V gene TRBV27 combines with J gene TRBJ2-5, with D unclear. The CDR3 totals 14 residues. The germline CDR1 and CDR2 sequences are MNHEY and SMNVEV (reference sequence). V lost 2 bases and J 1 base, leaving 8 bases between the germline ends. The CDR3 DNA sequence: TGTGCCAGCAGTTTAATTCCCGGCCAAGAGACCCAGTACTTC. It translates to CASSLIPGQETQYF.

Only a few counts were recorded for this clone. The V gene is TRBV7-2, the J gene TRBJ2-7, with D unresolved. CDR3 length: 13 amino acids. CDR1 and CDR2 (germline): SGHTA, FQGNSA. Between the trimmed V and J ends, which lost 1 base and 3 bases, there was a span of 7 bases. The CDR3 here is CASSLEAFYEQYF. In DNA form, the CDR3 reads TGTGCCAGCAGCTTAGAAGCATTCTACGAGCAGTACTTC.

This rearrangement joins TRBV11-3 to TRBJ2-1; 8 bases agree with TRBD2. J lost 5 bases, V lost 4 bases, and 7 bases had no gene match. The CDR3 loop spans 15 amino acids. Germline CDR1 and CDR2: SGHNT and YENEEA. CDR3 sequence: CASSSTRGLDNEQFF. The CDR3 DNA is TGTGCCAGCAGCTCAACAAGGGGACTAGACAATGAGCAGTTCTTC.

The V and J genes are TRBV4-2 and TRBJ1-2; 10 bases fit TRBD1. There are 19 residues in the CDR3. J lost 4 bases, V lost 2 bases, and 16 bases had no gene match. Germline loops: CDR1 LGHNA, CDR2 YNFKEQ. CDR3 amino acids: CASSQYAGTGESKPYGYTF. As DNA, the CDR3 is TGTGCCAGCAGCCAATACGCGGGGACAGGGGAAAGTAAGCCCTATGGCTACACCTTC.

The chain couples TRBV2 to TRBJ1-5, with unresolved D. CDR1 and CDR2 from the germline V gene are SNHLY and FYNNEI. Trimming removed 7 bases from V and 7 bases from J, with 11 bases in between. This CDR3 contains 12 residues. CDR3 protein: CASTDLPQPQHF. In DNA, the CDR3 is TGTGCCAGCACAGACTTACCCCAGCCCCAGCATTTT.

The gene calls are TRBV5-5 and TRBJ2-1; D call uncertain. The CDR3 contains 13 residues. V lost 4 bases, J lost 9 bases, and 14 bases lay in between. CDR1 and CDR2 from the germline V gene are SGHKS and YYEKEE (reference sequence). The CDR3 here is CASSPSPDGEQFF. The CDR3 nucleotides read TGTGCCAGCAGCCCTTCCCCAGATGGTGAGCAGTTCTTC.

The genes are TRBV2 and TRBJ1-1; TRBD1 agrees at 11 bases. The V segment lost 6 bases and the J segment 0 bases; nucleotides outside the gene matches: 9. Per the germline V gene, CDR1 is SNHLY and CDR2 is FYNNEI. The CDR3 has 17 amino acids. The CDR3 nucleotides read TGTGCCAGCAGGGGAGCGGGACAGGGGGTCATGAACACTGAAGCTTTCTTT. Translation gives CASRGAGQGVMNTEAFF.

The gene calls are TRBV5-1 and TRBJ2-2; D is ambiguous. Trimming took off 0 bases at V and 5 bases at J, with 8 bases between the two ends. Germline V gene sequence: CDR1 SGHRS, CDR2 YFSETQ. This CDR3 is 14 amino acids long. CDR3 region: CASSLDLRTGELFF. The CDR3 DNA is TGCGCCAGCAGCTTGGACTTGAGAACCGGGGAGCTGTTTTTT.